Following are 28 T cell receptor beta chains from one sample sequenced in a study of tumor-infiltrating lymphocytes in primary liver carcinoma. Each 20-30 mg portion of unsorted bulk tissue served as the source for co-extraction of RNA and DNA. TCR beta cDNA was made from 450 to 550 ng total RNA with a constant-region primer. Each TCR beta library was derived from three nested multiplex PCR rounds that employed slightly modified ARM-PCR. The two initial PCR rounds, around 10 cycles each, used TRBV1-TRBV30 forward and C-beta reverse primers. TCRdb reprocessed the multiplex PCR reads via MiXCR and lists one record per CDR3 protein. Among 150,000 to 200,000 distinct CDR3 sequences, over 80% were seen once, and the ten largest hold 15% to 20%. The sample comprised tumor tissue from primary liver carcinoma. Every receptor here comes from a man aged 35 to 55 with primary liver carcinoma and hepatitis B virus infection.

The sample holds one count of this clonotype. At one end, the junction sequence differs from germline, possibly due to a read error. The CDR3 spells CASSPTPMDEAYEQNF. DNA of the CDR3: TGTGCCAGCAGTCCCACCCCCATGGACGAGGCCTACGAGCAGAACTTC. The gene calls are TRBV5-6 and TRBJ2-7; D unclear. Germline V lookup: CDR1 SGHDT, CDR2 YYEEEE. CDR3 length: 16 residues.

In its sample, this clonotype was seen once. A read error may produce the germline difference seen at one junction end. V usage is TRBV7-9 and J usage is TRBJ2-1; 7 bases fit TRBD2. Germline V gene data show CDR1 as SEHNR and CDR2 as FQNEAQ (reference sequence). This CDR3 has 16 residues. CDR3 amino acids: CAGSPPCGRKSGEQFF. Here the CDR3 DNA reads TGTGCCGGCAGCCCCCCTTGCGGGAGAAAGAGTGGCGAGCAGTTCTTC.

This rearrangement joins TRBV7-9 to TRBJ1-2; no clear D gene. Looked up from germline, CDR1 is SEHNR and CDR2 is FQNEAQ (reference sequence). This CDR3 has 14 amino acids. V shed 3 bases and J shed 5 bases, with 13 bases lying between them. The CDR3 DNA reads TGTGCCAGCAGCTTCGCACGGTGGGATTATGGCTACACCTTC. It yields the protein CASSFARWDYGYTF.

Details on this clonotype: This may come from a read error, since a much larger clone is one base off. The V call is TRBV28, the J call TRBJ2-7; a weak D match, TRBD2 (5 bases). CDR3 length: 16 residues. In germline, CDR1 is MDHEN, CDR2 SYDVKM. V lost 7 bases, J lost 6 bases, and 25 bases lay in between. The CDR3 bases are TGTGCCAGCAACACCCCCTTAGGGAGAAGCAGGCGCGAGCAGTACTTC. Encoded protein: CASNTPLGRSRREQYF.

For this clonotype: A much larger clonotype is one base distant, so this may be a read error. The chain joins TRBV5-1 to TRBJ1-2; D unresolved. Per germline, CDR1 SGHRS and CDR2 YFSETQ. This CDR3 spans 15 amino acids. DNA of the CDR3: TGCGCCGGCAGCTTGGAAACAACAACTAACTATGGCTACACCTTC. It is translated as CAGSLETTTNYGYTF.

For this clonotype: Mismatch with germline at one junction end may stem from a read error. The V call is TRBV6-1, the J call TRBJ2-5; TRBD1 aligns across 9 bases. The CDR3 extends over 15 amino acids. From germline, CDR1 is MNHNS and CDR2 SASEGT. CDR3 in DNA: TGTGCCAGGAGTGATCCCCGACAGGGGGTAAGGGCCCAGTATTTC. It is translated as CARSDPRQGVRAQYF.

Worth noting for this clonotype: One junction end disagrees with the germline gene, perhaps due to a read error. This chain connects TRBV20-1 to TRBJ2-4; D possibly corresponds to TRBD2 (7 bases). The CDR3 totals 16 residues. Germline V gives CDR1 DFQATT, CDR2 SNEGSKA (reference sequence). In DNA, the CDR3 is TGCAGTGTTAGAAAGGGGGGGGGTGAAGCCAAAAACATTCAGTACTTC. Translating it yields CSVRKGGGEAKNIQYF.

This chain's CDR3 is CSIAAGWGVDNEAFF. In DNA, the CDR3 is TGCAGCATTGCGGCAGGGTGGGGAGTGGACAATGAAGCTTTCTTT. The chain employs TRBV29-1 and TRBJ1-1; D is perhaps TRBD1 (5 bases). V was pared by 8 bases and J by 7 bases, with 26 bases between. CDR1 is SQVTM, CDR2 ANQGSEA, per germline. The CDR3 is 15 amino acids. The full variable domain, in which reference TRBV29-1 and TRBJ1-1 provide the parts outside the CDR3, is SAVISQKPSRDICQRGTSLTIQCQVDSQVTMMFWYRQQPGQSLTLIATANQGSEATYESGFVIDKFPISRPNLTFSTLTVSNMSPEDSSIYLCSIAAGWGVDNEAFFGQGTRLTVV.

This clonotype appeared once. One end of the junction is discordant with germline, which a read error may explain. The chain uses TRBV6-1 and TRBJ1-5; D uncertain. Looked up from germline, CDR1 is MNHNS and CDR2 is SASEGT. The CDR3 consists of 13 residues. CDR3 loop: CASIEALLSNQHF. CDR3 DNA sequence: TGTGCCAGCATTGAAGCGCTCCTAAGTAACCAGCATTTC.

Details on this clonotype: A read error may produce the germline difference seen at one junction end. The V call is TRBV6-1, the J call TRBJ2-5; D may be TRBD1 (5 bases). The V gene's germline CDR1 is MNHNS and CDR2 SASEGT. The CDR3 sequence is 13 residues long. The CDR3 loop reads CASSVRGTETQYF. The CDR3 DNA reads as TGTGCCAGTAGTGTAAGGGGTACAGAGACCCAGTATTTC.

This clonotype was observed a single time. An end of the junction differs from the germline gene, which may be a read error. The chain links TRBV6-1 to TRBJ2-7; 8 bases agree with TRBD2. CDR3 length: 14 residues. The V gene's germline CDR1 is MNHNS and CDR2 SASEGT. CDR3 sequence reads: CTSTSGSLSYEQYF. In DNA form, the CDR3 reads TGTACCAGTACAAGCGGGAGCTTGTCATATGAGCAGTACTTC.

This clonotype was seen a few times. The chain uses TRBV4-3 and TRBJ2-2; the match to TRBD2 covers 7 bases. With V trimmed by 6 bases and J by 8 bases, 9 bases remained unmatched. Germline V CDR1 and CDR2: LGHNA, YSLEER. The length of the CDR3 is 14 residues. CDR3: CASSQLGGTGELFF. CDR3 nucleotide sequence: TGCGCCAGCAGTCAATTGGGGGGGACTGGGGAGCTGTTTTTT.

Comments on this clonotype: One junction end does not reproduce the germline sequence, and a read error may be involved. The chain carries TRBV28 and TRBJ2-2; D is perhaps TRBD1 or TRBD2 (5 bases each). The CDR3 spans 15 residues. The germline V gene encodes CDR1 MDHEN and CDR2 SYDVKM. The CDR3 reads CASSHAGTDVGELFF. CDR3 DNA sequence: TGTGCCAGCAGCCACGCCGGGACGGACGTTGGGGAACTGTTTTTT.

Points on this clonotype: The junction does not match germline at one end; this may be a read error. The gene calls are TRBV29-1 and TRBJ1-1, with TRBD1 matching over 7 bases. Germline V lookup: CDR1 SQVTM, CDR2 ANQGSEA. The CDR3 has 15 amino acids. CDR3 nucleotide sequence: TGCGGCGTTGAAGATAGCGGGACAGAAAACACTGAAGCTTTCTTT. Encoded protein: CGVEDSGTENTEAFF.

With regard to this clonotype: One end of the junction does not line up with germline, which may come from a read error. This CDR3 is CAGSAVVGWVNNEQFF. The CDR3 DNA is TGTGCCGGCAGTGCAGTAGTGGGATGGGTAAACAATGAGCAGTTCTTC. The V gene is TRBV14, the J gene TRBJ2-1; unclear D gene. The CDR3 is 16 amino acids. From germline, CDR1 is SGHDN and CDR2 FVKESK. The full variable domain, rest sourced from reference TRBV14 and TRBJ2-1, is EAGVTQFPSHSVIEKGQTVTLRCDPISGHDNLYWYRRVMGKEIKFLLHFVKESKQDESGMPNNRFLAERTGGTYSTLKVQPAELEDSGVYFCAGSAVVGWVNNEQFFGPGTRLTVL.

With respect to this clonotype: Because it lacks the conserved phenylalanine or tryptophan at the end, this CDR3 is likely a read error. The genes are TRBV11-1 and TRBJ1-1; D gene ambiguous. The germline V gene encodes CDR1 SGHAT and CDR2 FQDESV (reference sequence). The CDR3 is 14 residues long. CDR3: CSSTGIDLNTEAFS. CDR3 nucleotides: TGTTCCAGCACCGGGATAGACTTGAACACTGAAGCTTTCTCT.

Concerning this clonotype itself: One junction end does not reproduce the germline sequence, and a read error may be involved. The CDR3 region has the DNA TGCATCGTCCTCGTTCCGCGACCCATCGGGGGGCTGTTTTTT. This translates into CIVLVPRPIGGLFF. The chain recombines TRBV29-1 with TRBJ2-2; D perhaps matches TRBD2 (6 bases). Germline CDR1 reads SQVTM; CDR2 reads ANQGSEA. The CDR3 is made up of 14 amino acids.

The genes are TRBV10-3 and TRBJ1-1; no definite D call. V lost 6 bases and J 6 bases, leaving 17 bases between the germline ends. This CDR3 contains 14 residues. Germline V gene lookup returns CDR1 ENHRY and CDR2 SYGVKD. This CDR3 is CAISSMGRGPEAFF. CDR3 bases: TGTGCCATCAGCTCGATGGGCAGAGGCCCTGAAGCTTTCTTT.

Regarding this clonotype: Since no conserved phenylalanine or tryptophan closes the CDR3, a read error is the likely cause. The chain joins TRBV4-3 to TRBJ1-5; D is possibly TRBD1 (6 bases). Germline CDR1 and CDR2: LGHNA and YSLEER. CDR3 length: 14 amino acids. CDR3 residues: CASSQDRGGQHQHY. In DNA form, the CDR3 reads TGCGCCAGCAGCCAAGATCGAGGGGGTCAGCACCAGCATTAT.

This clonotype was picked up one time. Germline and junction disagree at one end, which may indicate a read error. The chain carries TRBV6-6 and TRBJ1-2; the D gene is possibly TRBD1 (6 bases). This CDR3 is 14 amino acids long. Per the germline V gene, CDR1 is MNHNY and CDR2 is SVGAGI (reference sequence). This chain's CDR3 is CASRPTGGREDYTF. The CDR3 nucleotides read TGTGCCAGCCGACCTACGGGGGGCAGGGAAGACTACACATTC.

Concerning this clonotype: This could be a read error, since a much larger clone is one nucleotide away. The V call is TRBV30, the J call TRBJ2-3; the match to TRBD2 covers 9 bases. Per the germline V gene, CDR1 is GTSNPN and CDR2 is SVGIG (reference sequence). This CDR3 spans 17 amino acids. CDR3 sequence: CSWSPSGRPSYTDTQYF. DNA of the CDR3: TGTTCCTGGAGTCCAAGCGGGAGGCCCTCTTACACAGATACGCAGTATTTT.

The rearrangement joins TRBV29-1 to TRBJ2-1; the D is unclear. Trimming took 3 bases from V and 2 from J, leaving 14 bases between them. This CDR3 is built from 15 residues. Germline CDR1 reads SQVTM; CDR2 reads ANQGSEA. The CDR3 here is CSVEGIIGPYNEQFF. The DNA for the CDR3 is TGCAGCGTTGAGGGAATTATCGGTCCCTACAATGAGCAGTTCTTC.

With regard to this clonotype: The junction shows a germline mismatch at one end, possibly a read error. The J gene is TRBJ2-5, the V gene TRBV12-3 or TRBV12-4; weak D call: TRBD1 (5 bases). The CDR3 extends over 13 amino acids. DNA of the CDR3: TGTGACAGCAGTTTAGGGGATGGAGAGATCCAGTACTTC. Translation: CDSSLGDGEIQYF.

A note on this clonotype: The conserved phenylalanine or tryptophan normally closing the CDR3 is absent here, so this likely arose from a read error. The limits of the CDR3 on the DNA are not certain, so only TCRdb's listed CDR3 is given. The chain has TRBV11-1 and TRBJ2-3; the table's D call, TRBD2, was not checked against the DNA. Germline values: CDR1 SGHAT, CDR2 FQDESV (reference sequence). The CDR3 is 15 residues long, ends included. This chain's CDR3 is CTSSLPRESTDTHYL.

J is TRBJ1-5 and V is TRBV30; D not resolved. The CDR3 totals 13 residues. Looked up from germline, CDR1 is GTSNPN and CDR2 is SVGIG (reference sequence). Trimming removed 6 bases at V and 4 bases at J, with 13 bases between. This chain's CDR3 is CACSYEENQPQHF. For the CDR3, the DNA is TGTGCCTGTAGTTATGAGGAAAATCAGCCCCAGCATTTT.

About this clonotype itself: In this CDR3 the conserved last residue, phenylalanine or tryptophan, is missing, so a read error is likely. The DNA is left out, because the CDR3 cannot be placed on it with certainty; the CDR3 is given as TCRdb lists it. The rearrangement uses TRBV29-1 and TRBJ1-6. Germline V gene lookup returns CDR1 SQVTM and CDR2 ANQGSEA. The CDR3 length equals 12 residues, ends included. The CDR3 here is CSVTQYNSPLQL.

Regarding this clonotype: The junction and the germline gene differ at one end; a read error may be behind it. The chain carries TRBV5-4 and TRBJ2-1; possible D gene TRBD2, 6 bases. CDR1 is SGHNT and CDR2 is YYREEE in the germline V gene (reference sequence). The CDR3 has 13 residues. The chain's CDR3 is CVSSRRRGVKQFF. The CDR3 DNA sequence: TGTGTCAGCAGCCGAAGGCGGGGAGTTAAGCAGTTCTTC.

The chain is built from TRBV13 and TRBJ2-3; TRBD1 matches 8 bases. Germline CDR1 PRHDT, CDR2 FYEKMQ (reference sequence). CDR3 size: 15 residues. J was trimmed by 2 bases and V by 2 bases; bases with no gene match: 3. The CDR3 DNA is TGTGCCAGCAGCTTACAGGGGGCTCCCACAGATACGCAGTATTTT. Encoded protein: CASSLQGAPTDTQYF.